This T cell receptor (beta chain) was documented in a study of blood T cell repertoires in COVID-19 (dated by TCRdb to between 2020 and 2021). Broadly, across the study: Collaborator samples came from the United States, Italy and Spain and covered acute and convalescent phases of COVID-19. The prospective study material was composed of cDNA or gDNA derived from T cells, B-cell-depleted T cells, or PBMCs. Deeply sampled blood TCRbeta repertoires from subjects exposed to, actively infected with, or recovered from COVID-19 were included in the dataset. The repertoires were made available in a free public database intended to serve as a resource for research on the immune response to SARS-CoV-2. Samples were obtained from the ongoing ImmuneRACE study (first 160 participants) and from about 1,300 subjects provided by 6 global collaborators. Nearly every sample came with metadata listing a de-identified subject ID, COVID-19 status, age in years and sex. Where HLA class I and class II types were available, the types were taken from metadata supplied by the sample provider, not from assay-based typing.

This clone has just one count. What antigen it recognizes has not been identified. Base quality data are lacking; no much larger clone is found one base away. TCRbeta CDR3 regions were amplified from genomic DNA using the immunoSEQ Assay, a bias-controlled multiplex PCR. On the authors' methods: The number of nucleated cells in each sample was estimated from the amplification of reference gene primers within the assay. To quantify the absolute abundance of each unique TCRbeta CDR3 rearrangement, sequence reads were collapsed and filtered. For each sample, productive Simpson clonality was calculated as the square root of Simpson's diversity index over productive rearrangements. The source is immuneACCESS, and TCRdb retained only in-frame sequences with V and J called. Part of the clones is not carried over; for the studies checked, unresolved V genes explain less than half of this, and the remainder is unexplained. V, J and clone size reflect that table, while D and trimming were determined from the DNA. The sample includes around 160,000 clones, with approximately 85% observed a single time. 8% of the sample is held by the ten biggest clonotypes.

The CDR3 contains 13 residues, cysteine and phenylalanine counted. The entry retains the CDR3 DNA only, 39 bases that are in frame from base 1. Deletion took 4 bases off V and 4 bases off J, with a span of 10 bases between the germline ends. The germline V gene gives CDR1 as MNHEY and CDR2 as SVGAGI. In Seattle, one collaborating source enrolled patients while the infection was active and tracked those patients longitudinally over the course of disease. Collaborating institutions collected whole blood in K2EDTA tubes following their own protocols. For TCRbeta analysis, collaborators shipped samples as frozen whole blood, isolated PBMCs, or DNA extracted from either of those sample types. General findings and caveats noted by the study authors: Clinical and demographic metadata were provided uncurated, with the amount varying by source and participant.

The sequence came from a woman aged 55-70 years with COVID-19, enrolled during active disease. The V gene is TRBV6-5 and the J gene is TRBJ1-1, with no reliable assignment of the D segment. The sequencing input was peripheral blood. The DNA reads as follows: TGTGCCAGCAGTTCCCCCGTAGCCACTGAAGCTTTCTTT. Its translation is CASSSPVATEAFF.